The 23 T cell receptor beta chains given below trace back to one sample, sequenced in a study of blood T cell repertoires in COVID-19. TCRdb keeps only in-frame clones here, not all; method: immunoSEQ multiplex PCR. This table has tens of thousands of clones, over 80% appearing once. The sequenced sample was peripheral blood. These receptors came from a woman aged 45-60 years in a cohort sampled during active COVID-19.

J is TRBJ2-5 and V is TRBV3-1 (or the pseudogene TRBV3-2), with 7 positions matching TRBD2. Losses at the gene ends were 0 bases for V and 5 bases for J; bases not matched to a gene: 15. The CDR3 length is 18 residues. Germline V CDR1 and CDR2: LGHDT, YNNKEL (reference sequence). The CDR3 DNA sequence: TGTGCCAGCAGCCAAGATGGCCCTTCGGGGGGAGTGCTCGAGACCCAGTACTTC. Protein product: CASSQDGPSGGVLETQYF.

The sample holds a few counts of this clone. The gene calls are TRBV3-1 (or the pseudogene TRBV3-2) and TRBJ2-2, with 12 bases fitting TRBD2. Germline V gene data show CDR1 as LGHDT and CDR2 as YNNKEL (reference sequence). This CDR3 is 16 amino acids long. The V gene end was trimmed by 3 bases and the J gene end by 7 bases; junction bases not matched to a gene: 6. Here the CDR3 reads CASSQASGRVGGELFF. The CDR3 nucleotides are TGTGCCAGCAGCCAGGCTAGCGGGAGGGTTGGCGGGGAGCTGTTTTTT.

This rearrangement joins TRBV7-6 to TRBJ2-1, with 7 bases fitting TRBD2. CDR1 is SGHVS, CDR2 FNYEAQ, per germline. After removal of 5 bases from V and 5 bases from J, the junction contained 12 bases not matched to a gene. The CDR3 length is 16 residues. The DNA for the CDR3 is TGTGCCAGCAGCCCCGGGCGCTTAGCGGGTAACAATGAGCAGTTCTTC. This encodes CASSPGRLAGNNEQFF.

The CDR3 reads CASNPTRGNEKLFF. The CDR3 coding sequence is TGTGCCAGTAACCCCACCCGGGGTAATGAAAAACTGTTTTTT. The chain uses TRBV19 and TRBJ1-4; D remains unclear. Trimming took off 7 bases at V and 4 bases at J, with 13 bases between the two ends. The germline V gene encodes CDR1 LNHDA and CDR2 SQIVND (reference sequence). The CDR3 spans 14 residues.

This chain joins TRBV2 and TRBJ2-3; TRBD2 matches 16 bases. The CDR3 runs 17 residues. Looked up from germline, CDR1 is SNHLY and CDR2 is FYNNEI. V dropped 8 bases and J dropped 2; count of bases not matched to a gene: 7. The CDR3 DNA reads TGTGCCAGCCCCGGGACTAGCGGGGGGGAAATCACAGATACGCAGTATTTT. Its translation is CASPGTSGGEITDTQYF.

This CDR3 is CASSKRLAGGRTNTGELFF. CDR3 nucleotides: TGCGCCAGTAGTAAAAGACTAGCGGGAGGCCGGACGAACACCGGGGAGCTGTTTTTT. The chain employs TRBV5-1 and TRBJ2-2, with 13 bases identical to TRBD2. CDR1 is SGHRS and CDR2 is YFSETQ in the germline V gene. V shed 8 bases, J shed 0 bases, and the junction held 13 bases outside the gene matches. This CDR3 has 19 amino acids.

The chain uses TRBV11-3 and TRBJ2-5; the D gene is possibly TRBD1 (6 bases). Trimming removed 5 bases at V and 3 bases at J, with 16 bases between. The CDR3 extends over 15 amino acids. Germline CDR1 reads SGHNT; CDR2 reads YENEEA. In nucleotides, the CDR3 is TGTGCCAGCAGCCGGTTTTCGGACAGAGAAGAGACCCAGTACTTC. This gives the protein CASSRFSDREETQYF.

The chain employs TRBV10-2 and TRBJ2-2, with 9 bases matching TRBD1. The length of the CDR3 is 16 residues. V lost 7 bases, J lost 5 bases, and 11 bases stayed unmatched. Germline V CDR1 and CDR2: WSHSY, SAAADI. Here the CDR3 reads CASKSSGTGSTGELFF. The CDR3 DNA reads TGCGCCAGCAAAAGCTCCGGGACAGGGTCGACCGGGGAGCTGTTTTTT.

The CDR3 sequence: CASRVSENTIYF. CDR3 in DNA: TGTGCCAGCCGGGTTTCGGAAAACACCATATATTTT. V and J are TRBV12-3 or TRBV12-4 and TRBJ1-3; no clear D gene. The V and J ends lost 8 bases and 6 bases respectively, with 11 bases between them. CDR3 length equals 12 residues.

The rearrangement uses TRBV7-9 and TRBJ2-7, with 7 positions matching TRBD1. CDR1 and CDR2 (germline): SEHNR, FQNEAQ (reference sequence). Trimming cost V 1 base and J 2 bases; bases outside gene matches: 2. The CDR3 spans 14 residues. The CDR3 region is CASSLGTGPYEQYF. CDR3 in DNA: TGTGCCAGCAGCTTAGGGACAGGACCCTACGAGCAGTACTTC.

A single count supports this clone. V gene TRBV6-1 combines with J gene TRBJ1-2; 8 nucleotides line up with TRBD1. The CDR3 is 13 amino acids. Per germline, CDR1 MNHNS and CDR2 SASEGT. After removal of 1 base from V and 11 bases from J, the junction contained 6 bases not matched to a gene. The DNA of the CDR3 is TGTGCCAGCAGTGAAGGCAGGGGGCAAGTTTACACCTTC. It is translated as CASSEGRGQVYTF.

The rearrangement links TRBV27 to TRBJ2-7; 10 positions match TRBD1. After removal of 6 bases from V and 3 bases from J, the junction contained 8 bases not matched to a gene. Germline V lookup: CDR1 MNHEY, CDR2 SMNVEV (reference sequence). This CDR3 has 15 residues. This CDR3 is CASSRAGTGDYEQYF. The DNA for the CDR3 is TGTGCCAGCAGCCGAGCAGGGACAGGGGACTACGAGCAGTACTTC.

The genes are TRBV28 and TRBJ2-7; 10 nucleotides line up with TRBD2. This CDR3 has 14 residues. V lost 5 bases and J lost 1; bases outside the gene matches: 2. Germline V gene data show CDR1 as MDHEN and CDR2 as SYDVKM. CDR3 DNA sequence: TGTGCCAGCAGTCAACTAGCGGGGTCCTACGAGCAGTACTTC. Residues: CASSQLAGSYEQYF.

The chain employs TRBV4-2 and TRBJ1-6, with D possibly TRBD1 on 5 matching bases. Germline V CDR1 and CDR2: LGHNA, YNFKEQ. There are 16 residues in the CDR3. V lost 7 bases and J 5 bases, leaving 18 bases between the germline ends. CDR3 nucleotides: TGTGCCAGCACCAACCCATCGGGGGGGGATAATTCACCCCTCCACTTT. Translating it yields CASTNPSGGDNSPLHF.

This chain's CDR3 is CASSFFNEQFF. In nucleotides, the CDR3 is TGTGCCAGCAGTTTCTTCAATGAGCAGTTCTTC. This chain uses TRBV27 with TRBJ2-1; no firm D call. CDR1 MNHEY and CDR2 SMNVEV come from the germline V gene (reference sequence). Trimming removed 3 bases from V and 6 bases from J, with 3 bases in between. This CDR3 spans 11 amino acids.

The chain carries TRBV28 and TRBJ1-2; the match to TRBD1 covers 8 bases. Losses at the gene ends were 2 bases for V and 5 bases for J; bases not matched to a gene: 4. CDR1 MDHEN and CDR2 SYDVKM come from the germline V gene. This CDR3 contains 14 residues. CDR3 sequence reads: CASSLDRGWYGYTF. The DNA of the CDR3 is TGTGCCAGCAGTTTAGACAGGGGTTGGTATGGCTACACCTTC.

The rearrangement joins TRBV28 to TRBJ2-7, with a possible D match to TRBD1 (6 bases). The germline gives CDR1 MDHEN, CDR2 SYDVKM. V was clipped by 6 bases and J by 3 bases, with 9 bases between them. The CDR3 covers 12 residues. Here the CDR3 reads CASSLQGYEQYF. The DNA for the CDR3 is TGTGCCAGCAGCTTACAGGGCTACGAGCAGTACTTC.

The rearrangement links TRBV9 to TRBJ2-3; TRBD2 aligns across 11 bases. With 4 bases clipped from V and 3 bases from J, the junction kept 1 base outside the gene matches. This CDR3 region has 14 residues. Looked up from germline, CDR1 is SGDLS and CDR2 is YYNGEE. The CDR3 loop reads CASSTSGRTDTQYF. In DNA, the CDR3 is TGTGCCAGCAGCACTAGCGGGAGAACAGATACGCAGTATTTT.

This clone was seen more than once but under ten times. The chain joins TRBV7-9 to TRBJ1-3; D gene uncertain. Trimming left V 3 bases short and J 0 bases short, with 6 bases between. Germline lookup yields CDR1 SEHNR and CDR2 FQNEAQ (reference sequence). CDR3 size: 14 residues. CDR3 nucleotide sequence: TGTGCCAGCAGCTTCTCGGGCTCTGGAAACACCATATATTTT. Its translation is CASSFSGSGNTIYF.

CDR3 nucleotide sequence: TGCAGCGTAGAGACAGGGGGCTATGGCTACACCTTC. Residues: CSVETGGYGYTF. The chain couples TRBV29-1 to TRBJ1-2; the match to TRBD1 covers 9 bases. The CDR3 has 12 amino acids. V lost 6 bases to trimming and J lost 4 bases; unmatched junction nucleotides: 3. Germline CDR1 and CDR2: SQVTM and ANQGSEA.

V and J are TRBV30 and TRBJ1-1; D might be TRBD1 (5 bases). The V gene's germline CDR1 is GTSNPN and CDR2 SVGIG (reference sequence). V dropped 0 bases and J dropped 0 bases, with 5 bases sitting between them. This CDR3 spans 13 amino acids. In nucleotides, the CDR3 is TGTGCCTGGAGTGTACAGGTGAACACTGAAGCTTTCTTT. It codes for CAWSVQVNTEAFF.

This sequence joins TRBV6-2 or TRBV6-3 and TRBJ1-2; D gene unclear. Trimming took off 0 bases at V and 8 bases at J, with 10 bases between the two ends. From germline, CDR1 is MNHEY and CDR2 SVGEGT. The CDR3 runs to 13 residues. The CDR3 reads CASSYSSTEGYTF. The CDR3 DNA reads TGTGCCAGCAGTTACTCTTCCACGGAGGGCTACACCTTC.

The chain carries TRBV4-2 and TRBJ2-3; 8 nucleotides align to TRBD2. V lost 0 bases and J lost 2; bases outside the gene matches: 1. Germline CDR1 and CDR2: LGHNA and YNFKEQ. The CDR3 loop spans 15 amino acids. CDR3 DNA: TGTGCCAGCAGCCAAGAACTAGCGGTCACAGATACGCAGTATTTT. The encoded protein is CASSQELAVTDTQYF.